Included here is one T cell receptor beta chain sequence, with context. The sample is drawn from a study of cytomegalovirus exposure and HLA in healthy donors. The CDR3 is made up of 16 amino acids. The trim removed 3 bases at V and 4 bases at J, leaving 7 bases unmatched. Germline-derived CDR1 and CDR2 are SGHTS and YDEGEE. Here immunoSEQ multiplex PCR was the method, and the copy in TCRdb shows in-frame clones only, minus some. The sample lists about 68,000 clones; around 93% were seen once. This sequence originates from a man between 18 and 35 years old in good health and CMV-seronegative. Input material: PBMCs. The rearrangement joins TRBV5-8 to TRBJ2-1, with TRBD1 matching over 10 bases. The CDR3 reads CASSSIRQGAYNEQFF. The CDR3 nucleotides are TGTGCCAGCAGCTCGATTAGACAGGGGGCGTACAATGAGCAGTTCTTC.